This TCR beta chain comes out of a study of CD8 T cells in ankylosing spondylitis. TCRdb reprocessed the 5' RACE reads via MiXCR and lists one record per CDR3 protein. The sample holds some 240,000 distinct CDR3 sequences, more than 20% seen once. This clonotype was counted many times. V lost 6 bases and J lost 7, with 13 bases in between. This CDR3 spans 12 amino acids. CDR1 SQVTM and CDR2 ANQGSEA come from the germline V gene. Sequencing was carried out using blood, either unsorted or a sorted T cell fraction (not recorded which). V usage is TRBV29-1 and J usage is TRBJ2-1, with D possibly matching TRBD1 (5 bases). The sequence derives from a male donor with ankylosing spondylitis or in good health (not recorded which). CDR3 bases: TGCAGCGTCGTCAGGGCGGCGAATGAGCAGTTCTTC. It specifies CSVVRAANEQFF.